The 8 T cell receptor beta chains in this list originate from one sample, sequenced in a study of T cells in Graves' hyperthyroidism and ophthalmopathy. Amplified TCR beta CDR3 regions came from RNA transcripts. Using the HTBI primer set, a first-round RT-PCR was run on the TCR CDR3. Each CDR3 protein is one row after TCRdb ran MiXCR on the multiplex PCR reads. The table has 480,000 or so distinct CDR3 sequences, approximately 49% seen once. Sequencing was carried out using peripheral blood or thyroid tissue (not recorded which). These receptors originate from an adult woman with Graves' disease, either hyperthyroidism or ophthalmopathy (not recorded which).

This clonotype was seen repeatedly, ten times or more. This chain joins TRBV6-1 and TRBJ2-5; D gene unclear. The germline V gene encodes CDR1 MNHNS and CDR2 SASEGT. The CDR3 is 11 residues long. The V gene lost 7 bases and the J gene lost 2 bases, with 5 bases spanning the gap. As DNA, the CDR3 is TGTGCCAGCACTATTCAAGAGACCCAGTACTTC. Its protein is CASTIQETQYF.

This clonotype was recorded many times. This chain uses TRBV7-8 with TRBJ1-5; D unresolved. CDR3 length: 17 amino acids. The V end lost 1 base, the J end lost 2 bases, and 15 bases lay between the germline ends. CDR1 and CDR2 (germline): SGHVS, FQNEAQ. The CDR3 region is CASSLGRASGGNQPQHF. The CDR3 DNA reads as TGTGCCAGCAGCTTAGGCCGAGCCTCCGGGGGCAATCAGCCCCAGCATTTT.

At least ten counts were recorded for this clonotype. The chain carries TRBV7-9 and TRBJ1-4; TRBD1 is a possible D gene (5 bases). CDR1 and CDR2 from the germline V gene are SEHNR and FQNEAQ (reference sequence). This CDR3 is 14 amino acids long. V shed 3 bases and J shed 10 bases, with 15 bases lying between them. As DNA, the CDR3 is TGTGCCAGCAGCTTGGGACCGTCTTCGGGAAAACTGTTTTTT. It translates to CASSLGPSSGKLFF.

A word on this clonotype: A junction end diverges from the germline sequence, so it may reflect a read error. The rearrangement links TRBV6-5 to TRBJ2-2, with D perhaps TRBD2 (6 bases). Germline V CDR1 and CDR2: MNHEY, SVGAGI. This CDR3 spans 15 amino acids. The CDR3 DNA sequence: TGTGCCATCAGTGCCACCGGGACTCACCCCGGGGAGCTGTTTTTT. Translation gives CAISATGTHPGELFF.

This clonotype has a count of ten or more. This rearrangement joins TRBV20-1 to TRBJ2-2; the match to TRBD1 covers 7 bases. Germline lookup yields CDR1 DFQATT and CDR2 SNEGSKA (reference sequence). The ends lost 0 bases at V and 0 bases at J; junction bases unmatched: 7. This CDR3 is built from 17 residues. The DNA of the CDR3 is TGCAGTGCTAGAGATAGACCGACAGGGCCGAACACCGGGGAGCTGTTTTTT. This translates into CSARDRPTGPNTGELFF.

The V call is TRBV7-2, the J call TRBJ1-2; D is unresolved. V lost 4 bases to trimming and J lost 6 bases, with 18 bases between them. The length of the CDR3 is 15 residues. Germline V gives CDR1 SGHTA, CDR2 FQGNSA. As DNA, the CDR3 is TGTGCCAGCAGCTCCGCTTATGGGGTGTCGGATGGCTACACCTTC. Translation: CASSSAYGVSDGYTF. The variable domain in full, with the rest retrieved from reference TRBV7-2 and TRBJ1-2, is GAGVSQSPSNKVTEKGKDVELRCDPISGHTALYWYRQSLGQGLEFLIYFQGNSAPDKSGLPSDRFSAERTGGSVSTLTIQRTQQEDSAVYLCASSSAYGVSDGYTFGSGTRLTVV.

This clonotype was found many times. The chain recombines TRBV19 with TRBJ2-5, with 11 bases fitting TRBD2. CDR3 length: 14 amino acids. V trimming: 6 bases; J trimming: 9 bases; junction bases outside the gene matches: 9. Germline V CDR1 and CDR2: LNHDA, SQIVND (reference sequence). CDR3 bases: TGTGCCAGTAGGGCACTAGCGGGAGCGGGAGCCCAGTACTTC. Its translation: CASRALAGAGAQYF.

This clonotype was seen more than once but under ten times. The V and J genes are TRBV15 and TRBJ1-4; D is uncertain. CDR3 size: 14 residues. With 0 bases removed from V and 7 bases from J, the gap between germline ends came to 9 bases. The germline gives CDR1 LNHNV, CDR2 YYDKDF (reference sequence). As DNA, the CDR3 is TGTGCCACCAGCAGAGACTCTTTTGGTGAAAAACTGTTTTTT. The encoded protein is CATSRDSFGEKLFF.